The rows below give T cell receptor beta chains drawn from one sample of a study of blood T cells in healthy people across ages. MiXCR, run by TCRdb on the 5' RACE reads, gives a single entry per CDR3 protein. The data show about 1.4 million distinct CDR3 sequences, with around 55% seen just once and over 5% held by the top ten. Sequencing input: blood. These receptors came from a man between 18 and 29 years old in good health. The CDR3 runs from the conserved cysteine through the conserved F or W. D genes are given only for firm matches. The size entry is marked missing in some rows and otherwise reads once, few, many or a size class.

abundance	j_gene	d_gene	v_gene	CDR3nt	CDR3aa
.	TRBJ1-1	.	TRBV20-1	TGCAGTGCTAGAGAGAGATACACTGAAGCTTTCTTT	CSARERYTEAFF
.	TRBJ1-2	TRBD1	TRBV20-1	TGCAGTGCAGGACAGGGTCTCGTGGGGGGCTACACCTTC	CSAGQGLVGGYTF
.	TRBJ2-7	.	TRBV28	TGTGCCAGCAGTTCAGAGAACTCCTACGAGCAGTACTTC	CASSSENSYEQYF
.	TRBJ1-5	.	TRBV20-1	TGCAGTGCTAGTGATAGTTTCAATCAGCCCCAGCATTTT	CSASDSFNQPQHF
.	TRBJ1-1	.	TRBV6-5	TGTGCCAGCAGGCCTGGACGGTCGAACACTGAAGCTTTCTTT	CASRPGRSNTEAFF
.	TRBJ2-7	TRBD1	TRBV5-1	TGCGCCAGCAGCCGCACCCTTGGGACAGGACTCTACGAGCAGTACTTC	CASSRTLGTGLYEQYF
few	TRBJ2-7	.	TRBV27	TGTGCCAGCAGTTTAGGCGGGACGTACCCCTACGAGCAGTACTTC	CASSLGGTYPYEQYF
.	TRBJ1-2	TRBD1	TRBV6-5	TGTGCCAACCCGACAGGGTCTAACTATGGCTACACCTTC	CANPTGSNYGYTF
.	TRBJ2-3	.	TRBV5-1	TGCGCCAGCAGCTTGCAGGACGGAACAGATACGCAGTATTTT	CASSLQDGTDTQYF
.	TRBJ2-3	.	TRBV10-3	TGTGCCATCCAAAGCGGAGTTAGCACAGATACGCAGTATTTT	CAIQSGVSTDTQYF
.	TRBJ2-7	TRBD2	TRBV10-3	TGTGCCATCACCGAGGGGACTAGCGGGAGTTCGGACGAGCAGTACTTC	CAITEGTSGSSDEQYF
.	TRBJ2-7	.	TRBV6-5	TGTGCCAGCAGGTATGGGACTGGACATTACGAGCAGTACTTC	CASRYGTGHYEQYF
few	TRBJ2-7	TRBD1	TRBV5-1	TGCGCCAGCAGTTACGGGACAGGGGATTGGCAGTACTTC	CASSYGTGDWQYF
once	TRBJ2-7	.	TRBV29-1	TGCAGCGTCACGGCAGTGGATTACTACGAGCAGTACTTC	CSVTAVDYYEQYF
few	TRBJ2-5	.	TRBV30	TGTGCCTGGAGTGGGGAGACCCAGTACTTC	CAWSGETQYF
.	TRBJ1-4	.	TRBV4-1	TGCGCCAGCAGCCTGGGCCATAATGAAAAACTGTTTTTT	CASSLGHNEKLFF
.	TRBJ2-7	TRBD2	TRBV7-6	TGTGCCAGCAGCTTAGCGAGGACTAGCGGGGATTTGTACGAGCAGTACTTC	CASSLARTSGDLYEQYF
.	TRBJ2-1	TRBD1	TRBV5-8	TGTGCCAGCAGCCGAGAGACAGGGTTTTCGAATGAGCAGTTCTTC	CASSRETGFSNEQFF
.	TRBJ2-1	.	TRBV15	TGTGCCACCAGCAGAGATTCGATCAAGGAGAGAAGCTCCTACAATGAGCAGTTCTTC	CATSRDSIKERSSYNEQFF
.	TRBJ1-1	.	TRBV12-3/TRBV12-4	TGTGCCAGCAGTCTACAGGGAGGTCGATCTGAAGCTTTCTTT	CASSLQGGRSEAFF
few	TRBJ2-5	.	TRBV20-1	TGCAGTGCTAGAGACCGGGCGGCTCCTCCCCAAGAGACCCAGTACTTC	CSARDRAAPPQETQYF
.	TRBJ1-2	TRBD1	TRBV5-1	TGCGCCAGCAGCTTATTGCCGGGACAGACAAACTATGGCTACACCTTC	CASSLLPGQTNYGYTF
.	TRBJ2-1	TRBD1	TRBV18	TGTGCCAGCTCACCCCGACAGGGGCAATACAATGAGCAGTTCTTC	CASSPRQGQYNEQFF
few	TRBJ2-1	.	TRBV7-8	TGTGCCAGCAGAGCCCAGGTCTCAGATGAGCAGTTCTTC	CASRAQVSDEQFF
.	TRBJ1-2	TRBD1	TRBV7-9	TGTGCCAGCAGTCCAGACCCAGGGGGCGCGAGCGGCTACACCTTC	CASSPDPGGASGYTF
.	TRBJ1-1	TRBD1	TRBV6-5	TGTGCCAGCAGTAACGGACAGGGGGTCTCGAACACTGAAGCTTTCTTT	CASSNGQGVSNTEAFF
.	TRBJ2-1	TRBD2	TRBV20-1	TGCAGTGATAGAGATGAGCGGGAGATCTATGAGCAGTTCTTC	CSDRDEREIYEQFF
.	TRBJ2-3	TRBD2	TRBV12-3/TRBV12-4	TGTGCCAGCAGTTCCATCAGGACTAGCGGGGGGGCTACAGATACGCAGTATTTT	CASSSIRTSGGATDTQYF
.	TRBJ2-7	.	TRBV5-1	TGCGCCAGCAGCTTGGACGCCCGGACGCATTCTTCCTACGAGCAGTACTTC	CASSLDARTHSSYEQYF
.	TRBJ2-1	.	TRBV27	TGTGCCAGCAGTTTGAGGGAAATCGGGAGCTGGGATGAGCAGTTCTTC	CASSLREIGSWDEQFF
.	TRBJ2-3	TRBD2	TRBV9	TGTGCCAGCGGAGGGGACTACCACACAGATACGCAGTATTTT	CASGGDYHTDTQYF
.	TRBJ2-7	.	TRBV20-1	TGCAGTGCGATTCGGGGATTAAGTAACGAGCAGTACTTC	CSAIRGLSNEQYF
.	TRBJ1-5	.	TRBV27	TGTGCCAGCAGTTTGGCGGTGGGTCAGCCCCAGCATTTT	CASSLAVGQPQHF
once	TRBJ2-5	TRBD2	TRBV11-1	TGTGCCAGCAGCTCCACGACTAGCGGCAAAGGGGCCCAGTACTTC	CASSSTTSGKGAQYF
.	TRBJ1-2	.	TRBV25-1	TGTGCCAGCAGTGGCGGGGGGGAGATCTATGGCTACACCTTC	CASSGGGEIYGYTF
.	TRBJ2-5	.	TRBV21-1	TGTGCCAGCAGCAAAAGCCTCGGACAGGACCAAGAGACCCAGTACTTC	CASSKSLGQDQETQYF
few	TRBJ1-1	.	TRBV20-1	TGCAGTGCTAGAGATTACTCACAAGCGGGGACTGAAGCTTTCTTT	CSARDYSQAGTEAFF